This record looks at one TCR beta chain sequence and its context. A read error may account for a junction end that differs from germline. This specimen comes from a study of T cells in Graves' hyperthyroidism and ophthalmopathy. TCR beta CDR3 sequences were amplified from RNA transcripts. When the TCR CDR3 underwent first-round RT-PCR, the HTBI primer set was used. TCRdb re-called the multiplex PCR reads through MiXCR, storing one row per CDR3 protein. Of under 550,000 distinct CDR3 sequences in the sample, 15% to 20% were seen once. The CDR3 runs 15 residues. Germline assignment: CDR1 MGHRA and CDR2 YSYEKL.

The sequence was obtained from a man between 35 and 55 years old with Graves' ophthalmopathy. The sample consisted of blood. The chain employs TRBV4-1 and TRBJ2-7; possible D gene TRBD1, 5 bases. The CDR3 is CAGSQEQRGRSEQYF. Here the CDR3 DNA reads TGCGCCGGCAGCCAGGAACAAAGGGGCCGGTCGGAGCAGTACTTC.